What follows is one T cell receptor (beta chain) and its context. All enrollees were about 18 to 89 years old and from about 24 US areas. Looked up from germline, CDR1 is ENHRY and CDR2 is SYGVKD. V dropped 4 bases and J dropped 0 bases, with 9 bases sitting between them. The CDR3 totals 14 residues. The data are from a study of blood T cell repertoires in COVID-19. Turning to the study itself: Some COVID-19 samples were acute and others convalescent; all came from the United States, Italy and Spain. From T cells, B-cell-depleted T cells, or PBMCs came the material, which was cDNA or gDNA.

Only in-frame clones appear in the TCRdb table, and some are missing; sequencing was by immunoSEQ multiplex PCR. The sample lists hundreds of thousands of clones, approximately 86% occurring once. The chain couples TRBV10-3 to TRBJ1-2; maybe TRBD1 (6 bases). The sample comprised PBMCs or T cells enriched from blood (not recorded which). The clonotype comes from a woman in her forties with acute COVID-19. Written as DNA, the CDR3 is TGTGCCATCAGTGGGCCAGGGGCTAACTATGGCTACACCTTC. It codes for CAISGPGANYGYTF.